This T cell receptor (beta chain) was recorded in a study of Graves' ophthalmopathy and Graves' hyperthyroidism. This clonotype was seen repeatedly, ten times or more. Amplification of the TCR beta CDR3 regions used RNA transcripts (as template). Second-round multiplex PCR came after a first-round RT-PCR that employed HTBI primers. A single record per CDR3 protein comes from TCRdb applying MiXCR to the multiplex PCR reads. The table shows around 470,000 distinct CDR3 sequences, with 13% to 15% occurring only once. Germline V gives CDR1 MNHEY, CDR2 SVGEGT. Trimming shortened V by 0 bases and J by 2 bases, and 16 bases separated the two germline ends. This CDR3 comprises 18 residues.

The TCR comes from a woman aged 30 to 39 with Graves' ophthalmopathy. The sample was blood. The V call is TRBV6-2 or TRBV6-3, the J call TRBJ2-2, with D maybe TRBD2 (7 bases). CDR3 region: CASSYSLGATSNTGELFF. The CDR3 DNA sequence: TGTGCCAGCAGTTACTCCTTGGGGGCGACTAGCAACACCGGGGAGCTGTTTTTT.